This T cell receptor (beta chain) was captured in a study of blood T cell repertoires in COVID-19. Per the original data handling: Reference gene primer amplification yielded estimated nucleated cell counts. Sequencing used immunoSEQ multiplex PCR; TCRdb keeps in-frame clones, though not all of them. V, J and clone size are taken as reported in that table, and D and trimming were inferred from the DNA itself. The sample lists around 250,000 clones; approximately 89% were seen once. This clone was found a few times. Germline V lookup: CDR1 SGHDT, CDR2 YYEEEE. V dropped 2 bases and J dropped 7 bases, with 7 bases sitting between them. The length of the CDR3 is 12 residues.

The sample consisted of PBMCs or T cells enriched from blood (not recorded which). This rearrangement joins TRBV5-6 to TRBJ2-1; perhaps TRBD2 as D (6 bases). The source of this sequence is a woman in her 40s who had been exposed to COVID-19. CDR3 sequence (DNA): TGTGCCAGCAGCTTTGGGGGGAATGAGCAGTTCTTC. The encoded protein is CASSFGGNEQFF. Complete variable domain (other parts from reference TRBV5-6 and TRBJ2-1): DAGVTQSPTHLIKTRGQQVTLRCSPKSGHDTVSWYQQALGQGPQFIFQYYEEEERQRGNFPDRFSGHQFPNYSSELNVNALLLGDSALYLCASSFGGNEQFFGPGTRLTVL.